The entry that follows covers one TCR beta chain sequence. This sample stems from a study of blood T cell repertoires in COVID-19. Turning to the study itself: The samples span acute and convalescent COVID-19 from the United States, Italy and Spain. Nucleic acid was either cDNA or gDNA, and it came from T cells, B-cell-depleted T cells, or PBMCs.

The method was immunoSEQ multiplex PCR; TCRdb's version includes in-frame clones alone and lacks a portion of them. The table includes 200,000 to 300,000 clones, 70% to 90% detected once. Those enrolled in Seattle joined during active infection and were followed longitudinally afterward. V gave up 1 base and J gave up 11 bases, with 11 bases separating them. Per the germline V gene, CDR1 is LGHDT and CDR2 is YNNKEL (reference sequence). The CDR3 sequence is 12 residues long. The material sequenced was peripheral blood. The chain is built from TRBV3-1 (or the pseudogene TRBV3-2) and TRBJ1-1; TRBD1 might be the D (6 bases). This receptor was obtained from a woman aged 60-75 years with COVID-19, enrolled during active disease. The CDR3 reads CASSQGGQGAFF. In DNA, the CDR3 is TGTGCCAGCAGCCAAGGCGGCCAGGGGGCTTTCTTT.